This TCR beta chain is from a study of CD8+ T cells in alopecia areata. Study at large: Scoring of treated patients' severity used the percentage of affected scalp area.

CDR3 length: 15 amino acids. Germline V gene sequence: CDR1 SGHRS, CDR2 YFSETQ. V lost 0 bases and J lost 11; bases outside the gene matches: 13. With regard to this clone: Antigen specificity is unknown.

The sequencing template was cDNA reverse transcribed from extracted RNA. Sequencing used immunoSEQ multiplex PCR; TCRdb keeps in-frame clones, though not all of them. The sample includes around 290,000 clones, roughly 64% seen only once; the top ten take over 1.5%. The treatment: oral pan-JAK inhibitor, 5-10 mg twice daily. Study results and limitations: Scalp clonality and expanded CD8+ clones among the top 100 were significantly decreased by tofacitinib. Under tofacitinib, numerous expanded lesional clonotypes remained detectable in scalp and blood.

This specimen was CD4+ T cells sorted from blood, taken at week 24, from a patient treated with tofacitinib. The TCR comes from a human donor with alopecia areata. V is TRBV5-1 and J is TRBJ2-7; TRBD1 matches 8 bases. CDR3: CASSLDRTGPREEYF. As DNA, the CDR3 is TGCGCCAGCAGCTTGGATAGGACAGGGCCCAGGGAAGAGTACTTC.